The rows below give T cell receptor beta chains drawn from one sample of a study of OX40 agonist ivuxolimab in advanced cancers. Method: immunoSEQ multiplex PCR; TCRdb's copy keeps in-frame clones and lacks some. The sample holds 20,000 to 25,000 clones, 75% to 90% seen once. This sample comprised CD4+ or CD8+ T cells sorted from blood, obtained in a trial of the OX40 agonist ivuxolimab. These receptors were taken from an adult with an advanced solid tumor such as melanoma, head and neck, liver or kidney cancer. Both conserved end residues are part of each CDR3. The order of the fields is V gene, J gene, CDR3 protein.

TRBV7-9	TRBJ1-2	CASSFGTGGNGYTF
TRBV5-5	TRBJ2-7	CASSWGQGAYEQYF
TRBV4-1	TRBJ2-2	CASTIRENTGELFF
TRBV29-1	TRBJ2-7	CSVESLSTYEQYF
TRBV9	TRBJ2-7	CASSVDGNVYEQYF
TRBV18	TRBJ1-3	CASSRTGTLSSGNTIYF
TRBV28	TRBJ1-5	CASSMQGGWRNQPQHF
TRBV7-6	TRBJ1-1	CASSLDTAFF
TRBV9	TRBJ2-3	CASSQGDSTDTQYF
TRBV28	TRBJ2-1	CASSLSGLPVDEQFF
TRBV7-2	TRBJ2-7	CASSFASGANEQYF
TRBV30	TRBJ2-5	CAWANPGRQGKNGAQYF
TRBV5-6	TRBJ2-7	CASSLGQNYEQYF
TRBV5-5	TRBJ2-6	CASSTTGQGLSGANVLTF
TRBV6-4	TRBJ2-6	CASSDSREGDSGANVLTF
TRBV6-5	TRBJ2-3	CASSYSGGGTDTQYF